The next 5 T cell receptor beta chains were all read from a single sample in a study of OX40 agonist ivuxolimab in advanced cancers. Data came from immunoSEQ multiplex PCR; TCRdb stores just in-frame clones and leaves some out. Of 71,000 or so clones listed, roughly 86% are singletons. The source material was CD4+ or CD8+ T cells sorted from blood, sampled in a trial of the OX40 agonist ivuxolimab. The receptors shown here come from an adult with an advanced solid tumor such as melanoma, head and neck, liver or kidney cancer.

The CDR3 loop is CASSEQAADTQYF. CDR3 bases: TGTGCCAGCAGTGAACAGGCGGCAGATACGCAGTATTTT. The chain has TRBV6-1 and TRBJ2-3; D is unclear. Germline V lookup: CDR1 MNHNS, CDR2 SASEGT. V gave up 2 bases and J gave up 4 bases, with 7 bases separating them. The CDR3 length is 13 residues.

Comment on this clone: This CDR3 is also generated by other DNA sequences in the sample. The genes are TRBV5-4 and TRBJ2-7, with 7 positions matching TRBD1. This CDR3 is 14 amino acids long. CDR1 and CDR2 from the germline V gene are SGHNT and YYREEE (reference sequence). The V and J ends lost 0 bases and 0 bases, in that order; junction bases with no gene match: 0. The CDR3 bases are TGTGCCAGCAGCTTGGACAGGGGCTCCTACGAGCAGTACTTC. This translates into CASSLDRGSYEQYF.

This chain links TRBV5-5 with TRBJ2-1; 7 bases are a match to TRBD2. CDR1 is SGHKS, CDR2 YYEKEE, per germline (reference sequence). The V and J ends lost 1 base and 3 bases, in that order; junction bases with no gene match: 4. The CDR3 contains 15 residues. CDR3 DNA sequence: TGTGCCAGCAGCTTGCGGCTAGCGGACTACAATGAGCAGTTCTTC. Translated: CASSLRLADYNEQFF.

The chain recombines TRBV7-2 with TRBJ2-4, with D perhaps matching TRBD1 or TRBD2 (6 bases each). The germline V gene has CDR1 SGHTA and CDR2 FQGNSA. This CDR3 has 14 amino acids. Between the trimmed V and J ends, which lost 5 bases and 4 bases, there was a span of 12 bases. This CDR3 is CASSIKGGKNIQYF. The CDR3 DNA is TGTGCCAGCAGCATAAAGGGGGGAAAAAACATTCAGTACTTC.

The rearrangement joins TRBV19 to TRBJ2-1; 9 bases match TRBD1. The V gene end was trimmed by 7 bases and the J gene end by 1 base; junction bases not matched to a gene: 2. The germline V gene has CDR1 LNHDA and CDR2 SQIVND (reference sequence). The CDR3 sequence is 14 residues long. The CDR3 loop reads CASTGTGSYNEQFF. The CDR3 DNA reads TGTGCCAGTACCGGGACAGGGTCCTACAATGAGCAGTTCTTC.